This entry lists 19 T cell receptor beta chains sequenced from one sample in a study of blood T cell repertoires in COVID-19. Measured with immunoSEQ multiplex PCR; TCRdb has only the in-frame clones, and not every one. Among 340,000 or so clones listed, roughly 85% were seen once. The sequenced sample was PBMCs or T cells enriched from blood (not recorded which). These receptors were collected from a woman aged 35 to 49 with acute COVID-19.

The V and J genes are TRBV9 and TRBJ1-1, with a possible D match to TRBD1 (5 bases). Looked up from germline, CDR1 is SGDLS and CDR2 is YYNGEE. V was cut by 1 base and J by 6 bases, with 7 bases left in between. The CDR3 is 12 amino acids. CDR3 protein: CASSVQGAEAFF. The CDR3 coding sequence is TGTGCCAGCAGCGTACAGGGCGCTGAAGCTTTCTTT.

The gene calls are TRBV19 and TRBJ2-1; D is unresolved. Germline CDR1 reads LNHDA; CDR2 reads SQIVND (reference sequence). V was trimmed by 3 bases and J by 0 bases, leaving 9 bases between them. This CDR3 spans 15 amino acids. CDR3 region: CASSIVQVSYNEQFF. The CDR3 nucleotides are TGTGCCAGTAGTATCGTCCAGGTCTCCTACAATGAGCAGTTCTTC.

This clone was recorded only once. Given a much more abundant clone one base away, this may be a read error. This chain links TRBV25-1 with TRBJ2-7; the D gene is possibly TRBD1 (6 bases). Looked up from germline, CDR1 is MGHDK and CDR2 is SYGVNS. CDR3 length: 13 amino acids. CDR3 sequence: CASRDSVYYKQYF. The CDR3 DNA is TGTGCCAGCAGGGACAGCGTATACTACAAGCAGTACTTC.

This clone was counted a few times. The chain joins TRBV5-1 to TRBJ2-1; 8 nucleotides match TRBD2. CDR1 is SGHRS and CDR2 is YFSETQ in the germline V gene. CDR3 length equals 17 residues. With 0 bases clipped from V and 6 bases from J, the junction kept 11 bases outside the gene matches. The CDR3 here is CASSLGPIAGKGNEQFF. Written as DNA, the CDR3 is TGCGCCAGCAGCTTGGGACCTATAGCGGGAAAGGGCAATGAGCAGTTCTTC.

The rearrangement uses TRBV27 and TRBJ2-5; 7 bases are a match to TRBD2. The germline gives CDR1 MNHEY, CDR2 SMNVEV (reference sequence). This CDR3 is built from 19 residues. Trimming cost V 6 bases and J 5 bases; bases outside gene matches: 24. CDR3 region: CASSSRLIRTGGGMETQYF. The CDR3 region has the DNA TGTGCCAGCAGCTCCCGACTAATCCGTACTGGGGGAGGGATGGAGACCCAGTACTTC.

As DNA, the CDR3 is TGTGCCAGCAGCACGCGACAGGGGGCGGGAGAAAAACTGTTTTTT. Its protein is CASSTRQGAGEKLFF. This rearrangement joins TRBV13 to TRBJ1-4; the match to TRBD1 covers 10 bases. This CDR3 contains 15 residues. The J segment lost 8 bases and the V segment lost 5 bases, leaving 8 bases of the junction unmatched. Germline CDR1 and CDR2: PRHDT and FYEKMQ (reference sequence). The full variable domain, rest sourced from reference TRBV13 and TRBJ1-4, is AAGVIQSPRHLIKEKRETATLKCYPIPRHDTVYWYQQGPGQDPQFLISFYEKMQSDKGSIPDRFSAQQFSDYHSELNMSSLELGDSALYFCASSTRQGAGEKLFFGSGTQLSVL.

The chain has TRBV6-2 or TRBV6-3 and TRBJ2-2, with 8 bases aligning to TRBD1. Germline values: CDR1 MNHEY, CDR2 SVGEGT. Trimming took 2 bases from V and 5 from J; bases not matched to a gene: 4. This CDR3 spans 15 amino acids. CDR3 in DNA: TGTGCCAGCAGTTACCCCTACAGGGGGACCGGGGAGCTGTTTTTT. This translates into CASSYPYRGTGELFF.

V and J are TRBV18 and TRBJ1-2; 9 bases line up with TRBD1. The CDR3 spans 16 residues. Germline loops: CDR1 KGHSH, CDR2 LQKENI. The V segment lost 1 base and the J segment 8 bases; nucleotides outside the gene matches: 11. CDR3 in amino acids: CASSPRNMDRGGGYTF. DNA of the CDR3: TGTGCCAGCTCACCACGAAATATGGACAGGGGTGGAGGCTACACCTTC. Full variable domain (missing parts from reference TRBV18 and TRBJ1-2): NAGVMQNPRHLVRRRGQEARLRCSPMKGHSHVYWYRQLPEEGLKFMVYLQKENIIDESGMPKERFSAEFPKEGPSILRIQQVVRGDSAAYFCASSPRNMDRGGGYTFGSGTRLTVV.

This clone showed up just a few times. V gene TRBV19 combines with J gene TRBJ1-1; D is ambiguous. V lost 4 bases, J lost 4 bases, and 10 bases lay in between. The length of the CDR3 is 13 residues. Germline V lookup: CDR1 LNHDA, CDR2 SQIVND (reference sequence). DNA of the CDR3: TGTGCCAGTAGTAACACAGCGGGCACTGAAGCTTTCTTT. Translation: CASSNTAGTEAFF.

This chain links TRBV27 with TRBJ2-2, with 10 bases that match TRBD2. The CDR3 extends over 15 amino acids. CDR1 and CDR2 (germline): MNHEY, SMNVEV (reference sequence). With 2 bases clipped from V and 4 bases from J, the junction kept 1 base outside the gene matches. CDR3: CASSLGLAVTGELFF. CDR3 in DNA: TGTGCCAGCAGTTTAGGACTAGCGGTCACCGGGGAGCTGTTTTTT.

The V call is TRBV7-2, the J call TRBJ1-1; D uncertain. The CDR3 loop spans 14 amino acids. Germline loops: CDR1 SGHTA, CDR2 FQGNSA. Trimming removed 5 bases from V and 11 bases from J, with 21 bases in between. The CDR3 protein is CASSPDIRGSGAFF. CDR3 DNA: TGTGCCAGCAGCCCCGACATAAGAGGGTCGGGTGCTTTCTTT.

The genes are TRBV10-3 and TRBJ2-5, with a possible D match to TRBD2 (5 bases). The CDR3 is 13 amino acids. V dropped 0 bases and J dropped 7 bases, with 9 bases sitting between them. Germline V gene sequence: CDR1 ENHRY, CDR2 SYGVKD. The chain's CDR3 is CAISESKGGTQYF. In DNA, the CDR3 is TGTGCCATCAGTGAGTCGAAAGGAGGGACCCAGTACTTC.

The CDR3 reads CASSEARAGDRETQYF. The CDR3 bases are TGTGCCAGCAGTGAAGCGAGGGCAGGGGATCGAGAGACCCAGTACTTC. The chain is built from TRBV2 and TRBJ2-5; TRBD1 might be the D (6 bases). Deletions cut 0 bases from V and 4 bases from J, with 15 bases between. CDR3 length: 16 residues. Looked up from germline, CDR1 is SNHLY and CDR2 is FYNNEI.

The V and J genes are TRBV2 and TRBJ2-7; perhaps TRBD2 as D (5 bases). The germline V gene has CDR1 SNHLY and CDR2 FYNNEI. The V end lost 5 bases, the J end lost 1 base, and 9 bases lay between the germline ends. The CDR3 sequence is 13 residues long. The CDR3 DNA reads TGTGCCAGCAGTTCACTAGGTTCCTACGAGCAGTACTTC. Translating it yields CASSSLGSYEQYF.

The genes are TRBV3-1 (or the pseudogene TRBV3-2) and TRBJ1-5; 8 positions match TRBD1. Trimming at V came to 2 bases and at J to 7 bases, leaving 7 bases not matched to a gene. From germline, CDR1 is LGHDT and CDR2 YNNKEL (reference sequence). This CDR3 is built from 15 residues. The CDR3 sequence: CASSQSQGAGQPQHF. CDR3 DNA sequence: TGTGCCAGCAGCCAATCCCAGGGGGCGGGACAGCCCCAGCATTTT.

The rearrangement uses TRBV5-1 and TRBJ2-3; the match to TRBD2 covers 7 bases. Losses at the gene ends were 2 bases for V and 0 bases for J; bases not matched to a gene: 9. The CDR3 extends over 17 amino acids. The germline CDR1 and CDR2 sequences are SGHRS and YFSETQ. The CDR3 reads CASSLGVGTTSTDTQYF. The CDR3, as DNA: TGCGCCAGCAGCTTAGGAGTCGGGACTACCAGCACAGATACGCAGTATTTT.

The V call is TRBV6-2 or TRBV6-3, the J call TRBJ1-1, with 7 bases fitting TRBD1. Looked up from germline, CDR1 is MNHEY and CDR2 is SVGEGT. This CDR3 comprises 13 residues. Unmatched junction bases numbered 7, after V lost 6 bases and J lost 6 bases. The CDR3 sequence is CASSRDRVAEAFF. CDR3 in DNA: TGTGCCAGCAGCCGAGACAGGGTCGCTGAAGCTTTCTTT.

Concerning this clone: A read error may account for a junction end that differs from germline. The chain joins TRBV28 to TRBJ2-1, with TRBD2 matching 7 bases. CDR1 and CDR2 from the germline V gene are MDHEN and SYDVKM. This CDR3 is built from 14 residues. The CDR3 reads CASSFRGRPGGIVF. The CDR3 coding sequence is TGTGCCAGCAGTTTTAGGGGCCGCCCCGGGGGGATAGTCTTC.

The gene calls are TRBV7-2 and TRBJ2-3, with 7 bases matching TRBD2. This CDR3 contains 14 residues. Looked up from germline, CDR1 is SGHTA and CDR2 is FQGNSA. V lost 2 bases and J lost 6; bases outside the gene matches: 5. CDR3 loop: CASSLRGRGDTQYF. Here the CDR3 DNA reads TGTGCCAGCAGCTTACGCGGGAGAGGGGATACGCAGTATTTT.